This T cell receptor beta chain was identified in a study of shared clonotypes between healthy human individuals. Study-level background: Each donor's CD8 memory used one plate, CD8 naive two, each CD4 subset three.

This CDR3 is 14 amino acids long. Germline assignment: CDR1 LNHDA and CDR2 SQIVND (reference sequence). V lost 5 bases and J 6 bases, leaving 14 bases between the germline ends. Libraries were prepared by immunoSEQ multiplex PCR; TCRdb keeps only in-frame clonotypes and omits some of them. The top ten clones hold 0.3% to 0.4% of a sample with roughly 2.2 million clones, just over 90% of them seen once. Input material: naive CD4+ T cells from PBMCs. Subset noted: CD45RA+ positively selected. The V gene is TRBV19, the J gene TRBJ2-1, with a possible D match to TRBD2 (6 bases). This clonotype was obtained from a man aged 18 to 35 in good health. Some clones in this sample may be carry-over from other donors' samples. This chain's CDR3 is CASSLTGVSNEQFF. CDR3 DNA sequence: TGTGCCAGTAGTCTGACGGGAGTGAGCAATGAGCAGTTCTTC.